The 22 T cell receptor beta chains below were found in one sample sequenced in a study of cytomegalovirus exposure and HLA in healthy donors. Vbeta (60) and Jbeta (13) primers were used in the PCR. Data came from immunoSEQ multiplex PCR; TCRdb stores just in-frame clones and leaves some out. In the table there are about 180,000 clones, 80% to 85% of which are singletons. The specimen sequenced was PBMCs. These receptors were taken from a man aged 25-45 years in good health and CMV-seronegative.

The genes are TRBV6-5 and TRBJ2-7, with D possibly matching TRBD1 (5 bases). Deletions cut 6 bases from V and 6 bases from J, with 18 bases between. Per the germline V gene, CDR1 is MNHEY and CDR2 is SVGAGI. The CDR3 totals 14 residues. The CDR3 region is CASRHASGKGEQYF. CDR3 bases: TGTGCCAGCAGACACGCTTCAGGGAAGGGCGAGCAGTACTTC.

The rearrangement uses TRBV5-4 and TRBJ1-2; 7 bases are shared with TRBD1. V lost 2 bases, J lost 8 bases, and 9 bases stayed unmatched. Germline CDR1 and CDR2: SGHNT and YYREEE (reference sequence). This CDR3 is 14 amino acids long. The CDR3 protein is CASSFGGAGGGYTF. The CDR3, as DNA: TGTGCCAGCAGCTTCGGCGGGGCAGGGGGAGGCTACACCTTC.

J is TRBJ1-2 and V is TRBV6-1; the D gene is possibly TRBD1 (5 bases). The V gene's germline CDR1 is MNHNS and CDR2 SASEGT. V was clipped by 2 bases and J by 6 bases, with 10 bases between them. This CDR3 is built from 13 residues. For the CDR3, the DNA is TGTGCCAGCAGTGAAATGAGCAGGGATGGCTACACCTTC. This codes for CASSEMSRDGYTF.

The genes are TRBV18 and TRBJ2-5, with TRBD1 matching over 7 bases. Germline V gene data show CDR1 as KGHSH and CDR2 as LQKENI. The V and J ends lost 3 bases and 2 bases, in that order; junction bases with no gene match: 15. CDR3 length: 18 residues. CDR3 sequence (DNA): TGTGCCAGCTCACCCCTTAGAGGGCCAGGGGGTGTTCAAGAGACCCAGTACTTC. It codes for CASSPLRGPGGVQETQYF.

CDR3 amino acids: CASRRNTGHTEAFF. CDR3 DNA: TGTGCCAGCAGACGAAACACAGGGCACACTGAAGCTTTCTTT. The chain carries TRBV6-5 and TRBJ1-1; tentatively, D is TRBD1 (6 bases). The V and J ends lost 6 bases and 3 bases respectively, with 14 bases between them. This CDR3 has 14 residues. Germline V gene data show CDR1 as MNHEY and CDR2 as SVGAGI.

The V call is TRBV6-6, the J call TRBJ2-1, with D perhaps matching TRBD1 (5 bases). CDR1 is MNHNY, CDR2 SVGAGI, per germline (reference sequence). This CDR3 has 15 amino acids. Trimming left V 0 bases short and J 4 bases short, with 10 bases between. CDR3 coding DNA: TGTGCCAGCAGTTACTCGGCAGGGTCATACAATGAGCAGTTCTTC. Translated, it gives CASSYSAGSYNEQFF.

The CDR3 sequence is CASSSHRDRVPPTDTQYF. CDR3 bases: TGTGCCAGCAGTTCCCACCGGGACAGGGTCCCCCCCACAGATACGCAGTATTTT. The V gene is TRBV27, the J gene TRBJ2-3; 9 positions match TRBD1. Per germline, CDR1 MNHEY and CDR2 SMNVEV (reference sequence). This CDR3 region has 18 residues. The J segment lost 2 bases and the V segment lost 4 bases, leaving 13 bases of the junction unmatched.

The chain carries TRBV5-1 and TRBJ2-1, with D unclear. Trimming left V 5 bases short and J 0 bases short, with 9 bases between. Germline V gene sequence: CDR1 SGHRS, CDR2 YFSETQ. The CDR3 has 14 amino acids. The CDR3 region has the DNA TGCGCCAGCAGGGGCCAAACCTCCTACAATGAGCAGTTCTTC. It is translated as CASRGQTSYNEQFF.

The V gene is TRBV19, the J gene TRBJ1-2; maybe TRBD1 (6 bases). Trimming cost V 9 bases and J 4 bases, with 15 bases left between them. The V gene's germline CDR1 is LNHDA and CDR2 SQIVND (reference sequence). This CDR3 spans 13 amino acids. CDR3 coding DNA: TGTGCCAGCCACAATACAGGGCTCTATGGCTACACCTTC. This encodes CASHNTGLYGYTF.

Details on this clone: Compared with germline, one end of the junction differs, possibly owing to a read error. This sequence joins TRBV7-9 and TRBJ2-7; 8 nucleotides align to TRBD1. This CDR3 is 15 amino acids long. Germline CDR1 and CDR2: SEHNR and FQNEAQ (reference sequence). DNA for the CDR3: TGTTCCAGCAGCTTAGGTCCAGGGGGCCACTACGAGCAGTACTTC. The encoded protein is CSSSLGPGGHYEQYF.

The chain is built from TRBV6-1 and TRBJ2-5; D might be TRBD1 (5 bases). The CDR3 has 14 amino acids. V dropped 5 bases and J dropped 0 bases, with 10 bases sitting between them. Germline CDR1 is MNHNS and CDR2 is SASEGT. The CDR3 DNA follows: TGTGCCAGCAGTTCCAGGGCAAACCAAGAGACCCAGTACTTC. The encoded protein is CASSSRANQETQYF.

V and J are TRBV5-5 and TRBJ1-2; D gene uncertain. Trimming pared 0 bases from V and 6 bases from J, leaving 9 bases between. There are 13 residues in the CDR3. CDR1 is SGHKS, CDR2 YYEKEE, per germline (reference sequence). The CDR3 DNA follows: TGTGCCAGCAGCTTGGCTTCTTCCCATGGCTACACCTTC. It is translated as CASSLASSHGYTF.

The chain has TRBV6-6 and TRBJ2-7; 9 nucleotides agree with TRBD2. With 6 bases clipped from V and 0 bases from J, the junction kept 3 bases outside the gene matches. CDR1 is MNHNY, CDR2 SVGAGI, per germline (reference sequence). The length of the CDR3 is 14 residues. CDR3 residues: CASSSGRSSYEQYF. CDR3 coding DNA: TGTGCCAGCAGCAGCGGGAGGAGCTCCTACGAGCAGTACTTC.

The rearrangement links TRBV28 to TRBJ2-5; D may be TRBD2 (7 bases). The CDR3 extends over 15 amino acids. V gave up 8 bases and J gave up 5 bases, with 21 bases separating them. From germline, CDR1 is MDHEN and CDR2 SYDVKM. In DNA, the CDR3 is TGTGCCAGCTCCCCCCTGGGGGGGGCGCGGGAGACCCAGTACTTC. Amino acid sequence: CASSPLGGARETQYF.

The chain uses TRBV6-1 and TRBJ2-3; 10 bases align to TRBD2. Germline CDR1 reads MNHNS; CDR2 reads SASEGT. The V and J ends lost 5 bases and 4 bases, in that order; junction bases with no gene match: 6. The length of the CDR3 is 15 residues. The CDR3 nucleotides read TGTGCCAGCAGTTCCCTAGCGGGGGACTCAGATACGCAGTATTTT. This codes for CASSSLAGDSDTQYF.

The chain employs TRBV10-1 and TRBJ2-2; TRBD2 might be the D (5 bases). The V and J ends lost 2 bases and 5 bases respectively, with 18 bases between them. CDR1 is WNHNN and CDR2 is SYGVQD in the germline V gene (reference sequence). The length of the CDR3 is 17 residues. CDR3 protein: CASSEIMGRTWTGELFF. DNA for the CDR3: TGCGCCAGCAGTGAGATAATGGGCAGGACTTGGACCGGGGAGCTGTTTTTT.

The genes are TRBV15 and TRBJ2-5; a weak D match, TRBD1 (5 bases). The end of the DNA aligns better with TRBJ2-7, so the J call may be wrong. Germline V gene sequence: CDR1 LNHNV, CDR2 YYDKDF (reference sequence). The CDR3 runs 15 residues. CDR3 nucleotides: TGTGCCACCAGCAGAGATGAGGCAGGGTGGTACGAGCAGTACTTC. Translating it yields CATSRDEAGWYEQYF.

The chain recombines TRBV25-1 with TRBJ1-1; 7 bases agree with TRBD1. Looked up from germline, CDR1 is MGHDK and CDR2 is SYGVNS. V dropped 4 bases and J dropped 0; count of bases not matched to a gene: 8. This CDR3 has 16 residues. The CDR3 DNA reads as TGTGCCAGCAGTGTAGGGACAGACAACTTGAACACTGAAGCTTTCTTT. Protein: CASSVGTDNLNTEAFF.

This clone was picked up a small number of times. The rearrangement links TRBV11-2 to TRBJ2-6, with D possibly TRBD1 on 6 matching bases. The V gene's germline CDR1 is SGHAT and CDR2 FQNNGV. The CDR3 length is 17 residues. Between the trimmed V and J ends, which lost 5 bases and 4 bases, there was a span of 18 bases. CDR3 nucleotides: TGTGCCAGCAGCGGCCAGACAGGCGTCCGGGGGGCCAACGTCCTGACTTTC. It encodes CASSGQTGVRGANVLTF.

The chain carries TRBV2 and TRBJ2-3; D is ambiguous. Germline V gives CDR1 SNHLY, CDR2 FYNNEI. Trimming left V 6 bases short and J 5 bases short, with 9 bases between. The CDR3 consists of 12 residues. CDR3 bases: TGTGCCAGCAGCCTCAACGGAGATACGCAGTATTTT. It specifies CASSLNGDTQYF.

The chain has TRBV19 and TRBJ1-5; D is perhaps TRBD1 (5 bases). Looked up from germline, CDR1 is LNHDA and CDR2 is SQIVND (reference sequence). V lost 9 bases, J lost 0 bases, and 15 bases lay in between. The CDR3 length is 15 residues. The CDR3 bases are TGTGCCAGCGACAGCCTGCTGCGTAGCAATCAGCCCCAGCATTTT. This encodes CASDSLLRSNQPQHF. The full variable domain, its missing parts supplied by reference TRBV19 and TRBJ1-5, is DGGITQSPKYLFRKEGQNVTLSCEQNLNHDAMYWYRQDPGQGLRLIYYSQIVNDFQKGDIAEGYSVSREKKESFPLTVTSAQKNPTAFYLCASDSLLRSNQPQHFGDGTRLSIL.

V gene TRBV6-6 combines with J gene TRBJ2-2; D ambiguous. V lost 2 bases and J lost 4, with 8 bases in between. The CDR3 has 14 amino acids. The germline gives CDR1 MNHNY, CDR2 SVGAGI (reference sequence). As DNA, the CDR3 is TGTGCCAGCAGTTACCTCGACACCACCGGGGAGCTGTTTTTT. It specifies CASSYLDTTGELFF.